A single sample gave rise to the 2 T cell receptor beta chains below, sequenced in a study of cytomegalovirus exposure and HLA in healthy donors. Primers for the PCR totalled 60 Vbeta and 13 Jbeta. Measured with immunoSEQ multiplex PCR; TCRdb has only the in-frame clones, and not every one. The table lists about 76,000 clones, less than 80% of them singletons. The material sequenced was PBMCs. These receptors came from a young man in good health and CMV-seronegative.

The chain joins TRBV18 to TRBJ2-5; D is uncertain. Trimming shortened V by 5 bases and J by 3 bases, and 13 bases separated the two germline ends. This CDR3 contains 14 residues. Germline V gene sequence: CDR1 KGHSH, CDR2 LQKENI. CDR3 loop: CASSSFDPKETQYF. In nucleotides, the CDR3 is TGTGCCAGCTCATCTTTCGATCCTAAAGAGACCCAGTACTTC.

The V call is TRBV4-3, the J call TRBJ1-1, with TRBD1 matching over 12 bases. Germline V lookup: CDR1 LGHNA, CDR2 YSLEER. This CDR3 spans 16 amino acids. V lost 0 bases to trimming and J lost 6 bases; unmatched junction nucleotides: 5. The CDR3 is CASSQDTGTGGSEAFF. Written as DNA, the CDR3 is TGCGCCAGCAGCCAAGATACTGGGACAGGGGGCTCTGAAGCTTTCTTT.